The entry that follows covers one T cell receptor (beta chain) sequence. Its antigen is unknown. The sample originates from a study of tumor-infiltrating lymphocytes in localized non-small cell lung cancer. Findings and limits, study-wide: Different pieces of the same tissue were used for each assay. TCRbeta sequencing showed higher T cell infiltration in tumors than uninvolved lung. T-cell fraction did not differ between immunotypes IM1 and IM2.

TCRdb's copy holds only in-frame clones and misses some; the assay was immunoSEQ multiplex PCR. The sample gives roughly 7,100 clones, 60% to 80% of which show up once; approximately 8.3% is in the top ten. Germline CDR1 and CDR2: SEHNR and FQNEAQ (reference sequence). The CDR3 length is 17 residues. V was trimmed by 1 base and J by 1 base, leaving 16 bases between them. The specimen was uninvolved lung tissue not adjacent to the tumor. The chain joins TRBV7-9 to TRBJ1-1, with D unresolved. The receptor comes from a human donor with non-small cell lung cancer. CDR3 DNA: TGTGCCAGCAGCTTAGTCGACGGAACCTTTTGGAACACTGAAGCTTTCTTT. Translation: CASSLVDGTFWNTEAFF.